This T cell receptor (beta chain) derives from a study of graft-versus-host responses after intestinal transplantation. Sequencing used immunoSEQ multiplex PCR; TCRdb keeps in-frame clones, though not all of them. The sample shows over 90,000 clones, 90% to 95% of them seen only once. Germline loops: CDR1 SGHDT, CDR2 YYEEEE. This CDR3 has 18 residues. A remark on this clone: As yet, its antigen is unknown. The junction differs from germline at one of its ends, possibly a read error.

This specimen consisted of unstimulated CD8+ T cells sorted from spleen or lymph node cells, obtained before intestinal transplant. This receptor was obtained from a human donor who received an intestinal transplant. The J gene is TRBJ1-6, the V gene TRBV5-6; no clear D gene. In DNA form, the CDR3 reads TGTGCCAGCAGCTTGGCCGATCTCGGCAGCTCCTATAATTCACCCCCCCACTTT. Translated, it gives CASSLADLGSSYNSPPHF.